The table lists the clone carrying this T cell receptor (beta chain) with many counts. Its specificity is not known. These data originate in a study of response to subunit inactivated influenza vaccine. Study conclusions and caveats: The authors offered the suggestion that each seasonal influenza vaccination recruits few new T cells.

In germline, CDR1 is LGHNA, CDR2 YSLEER. The CDR3 length is 15 residues. J lost 2 bases, V lost 0 bases, and 4 bases had no gene match. TCRdb independently ran MiXCR on the RT-PCR reads; one entry per CDR3 protein. Here the sample spans more than 450,000 distinct CDR3 sequences, 7.5% to 8.5% being singletons. The sequencing used PBMCs from blood, collected less than 25 months after vaccination. The TCR sequence derives from a man aged 45-69 years who received an inactivated influenza vaccine. The V gene is TRBV4-3, the J gene TRBJ2-7; 7 bases match TRBD1. In nucleotides, the CDR3 is TGCGCCAGCAGCCAAGATTCGACAGGGACCTACGAGCAGTACTTC. Translation: CASSQDSTGTYEQYF.